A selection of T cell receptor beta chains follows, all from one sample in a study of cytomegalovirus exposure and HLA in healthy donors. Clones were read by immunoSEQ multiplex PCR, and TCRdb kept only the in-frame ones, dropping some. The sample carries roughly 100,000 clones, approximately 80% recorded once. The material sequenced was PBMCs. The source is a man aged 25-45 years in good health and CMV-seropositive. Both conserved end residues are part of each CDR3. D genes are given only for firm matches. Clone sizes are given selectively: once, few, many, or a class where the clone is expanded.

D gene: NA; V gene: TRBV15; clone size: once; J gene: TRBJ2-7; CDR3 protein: CATSSPSAASTSEQYF; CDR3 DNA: TGTGCCACCAGCAGTCCATCGGCAGCTAGCACCTCCGAGCAGTACTTC
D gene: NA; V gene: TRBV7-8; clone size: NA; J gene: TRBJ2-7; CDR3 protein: CASSLRQDYEQYF; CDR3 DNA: TGTGCCAGCAGCTTACGACAGGACTACGAGCAGTACTTC
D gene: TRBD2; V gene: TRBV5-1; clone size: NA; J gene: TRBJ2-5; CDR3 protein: CASSLLTSGRSGTQYF; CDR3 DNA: TGCGCCAGCAGCTTGTTGACTAGCGGGCGCTCAGGGACCCAGTACTTC
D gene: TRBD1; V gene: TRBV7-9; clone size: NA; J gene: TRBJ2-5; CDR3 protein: CASSIQRDSAQETQYF; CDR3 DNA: TGTGCCAGCAGCATACAGAGGGACAGTGCTCAAGAGACCCAGTACTTC
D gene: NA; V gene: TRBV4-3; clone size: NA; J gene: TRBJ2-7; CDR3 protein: CASSQEVFSSYEQYF; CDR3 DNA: TGCGCCAGCAGCCAAGAAGTCTTTAGCTCCTACGAGCAGTACTTC
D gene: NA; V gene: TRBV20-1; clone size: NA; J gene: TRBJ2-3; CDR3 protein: CSGSGTDTQYF; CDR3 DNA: TGCAGCGGCAGCGGGACAGATACGCAGTATTTT
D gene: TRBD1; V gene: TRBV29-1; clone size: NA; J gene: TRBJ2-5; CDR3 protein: CGKTWGQTQETQYF; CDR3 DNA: TGCGGTAAGACATGGGGACAGACCCAAGAGACCCAGTACTTC
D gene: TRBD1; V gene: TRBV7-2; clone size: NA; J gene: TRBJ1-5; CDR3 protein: CASSLGDSNYQPQHF; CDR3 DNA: TGTGCCAGCAGCTTAGGGGACAGTAATTATCAGCCCCAGCATTTT
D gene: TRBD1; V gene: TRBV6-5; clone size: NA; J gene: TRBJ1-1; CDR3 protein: CASSHRGTEAFF; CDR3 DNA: TGTGCCAGCAGTCACAGGGGAACTGAAGCTTTCTTT
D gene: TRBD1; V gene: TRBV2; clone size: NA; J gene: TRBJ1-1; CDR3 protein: CASSGGQFYAFF; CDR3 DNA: TGTGCCAGCAGTGGGGGACAGTTCTACGCTTTCTTT
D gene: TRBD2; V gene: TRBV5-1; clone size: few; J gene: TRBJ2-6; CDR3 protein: CASSPRTSGGISGANVLTF; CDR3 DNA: TGCGCCAGCAGCCCTCGGACTAGCGGGGGGATCTCTGGGGCCAACGTCCTGACTTTC
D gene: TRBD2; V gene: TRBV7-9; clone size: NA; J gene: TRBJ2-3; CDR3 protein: CASSSMSGTSGSTDTQYF; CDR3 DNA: TGTGCCAGCAGCTCAATGTCCGGGACTAGCGGAAGCACAGATACGCAGTATTTT
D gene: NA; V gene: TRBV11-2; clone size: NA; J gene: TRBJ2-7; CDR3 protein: CASSLERLSGSPYEQYF; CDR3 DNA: TGTGCCAGCAGCTTAGAGAGGCTCAGCGGCTCCCCCTACGAGCAGTACTTC
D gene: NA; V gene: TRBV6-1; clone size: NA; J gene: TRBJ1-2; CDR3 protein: CASRLDRRIGYTF; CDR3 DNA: TGTGCCAGCAGACTTGACAGGCGGATAGGCTACACCTTC
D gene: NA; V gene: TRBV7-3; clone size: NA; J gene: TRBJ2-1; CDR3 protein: CASSFGTTDEQFF; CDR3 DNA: TGTGCCAGCAGCTTTGGGACAACCGATGAGCAGTTCTTC
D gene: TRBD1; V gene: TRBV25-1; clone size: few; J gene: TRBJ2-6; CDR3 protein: CASVGGQGISGANVLTF; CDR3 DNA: TGTGCCAGCGTAGGGGGACAGGGGATCTCTGGGGCCAACGTCCTGACTTTC
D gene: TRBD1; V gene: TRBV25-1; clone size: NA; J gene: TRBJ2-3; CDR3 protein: CASSGGTGGPDTQYF; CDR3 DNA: TGTGCCAGCAGTGGCGGGACAGGGGGCCCAGATACGCAGTATTTT
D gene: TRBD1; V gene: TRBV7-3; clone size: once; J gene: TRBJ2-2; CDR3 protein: CASSSDRGHGTGELFF; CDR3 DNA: TGTGCCAGCAGCTCGGACAGGGGGCACGGCACCGGGGAGCTGTTTTTT
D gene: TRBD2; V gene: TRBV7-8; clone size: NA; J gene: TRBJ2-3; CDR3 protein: CASSLKPELAGGTDTQYF; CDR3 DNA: TGTGCCAGCAGCTTAAAACCAGAACTAGCGGGGGGCACAGATACGCAGTATTTT
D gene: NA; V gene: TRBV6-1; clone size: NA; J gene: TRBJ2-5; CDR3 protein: CASKQGQETQYF; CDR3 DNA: TGTGCCAGCAAGCAGGGCCAAGAGACCCAGTACTTC
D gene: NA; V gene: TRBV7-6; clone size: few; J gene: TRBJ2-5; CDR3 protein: CASSVGETQYF; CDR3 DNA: TGTGCCAGCAGCGTCGGGGAGACCCAGTACTTC
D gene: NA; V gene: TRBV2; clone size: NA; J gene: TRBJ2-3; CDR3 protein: CASSHTDTQYF; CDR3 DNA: TGTGCCAGCAGTCACACAGATACGCAGTATTTT
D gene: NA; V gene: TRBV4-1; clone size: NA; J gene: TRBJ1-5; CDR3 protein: CASSQDGGFHQPQHF; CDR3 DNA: TGCGCCAGCAGCCAAGATGGAGGTTTCCATCAGCCCCAGCATTTT
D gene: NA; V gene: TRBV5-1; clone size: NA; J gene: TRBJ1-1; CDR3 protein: CASSFIGTEAFF; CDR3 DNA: TGCGCCAGCAGCTTCATCGGCACTGAAGCTTTCTTT
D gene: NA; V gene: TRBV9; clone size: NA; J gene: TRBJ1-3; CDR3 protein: CASSRGASSGNTIYF; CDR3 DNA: TGTGCCAGCAGTCGGGGGGCAAGCTCTGGAAACACCATATATTTT
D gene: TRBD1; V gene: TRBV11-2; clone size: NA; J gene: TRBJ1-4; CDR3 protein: CASSAGTVDGATNEKLFF; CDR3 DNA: TGTGCCAGCAGCGCCGGGACAGTGGATGGGGCAACTAATGAAAAACTGTTTTTT
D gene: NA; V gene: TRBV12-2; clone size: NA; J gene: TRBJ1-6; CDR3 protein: CASRVRGGRPSSYNSPLHF; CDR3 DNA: TGTGCAAGTCGCGTGCGGGGGGGACGCCCGAGCTCCTATAATTCACCCCTCCACTTT
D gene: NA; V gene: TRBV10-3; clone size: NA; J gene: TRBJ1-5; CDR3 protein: CATSTDSNQPQHF; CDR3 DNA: TGTGCCACCTCGACAGATAGCAATCAGCCCCAGCATTTT
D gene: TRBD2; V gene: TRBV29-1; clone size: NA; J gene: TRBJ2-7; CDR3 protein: CSVEVERETYEQYF; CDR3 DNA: TGCAGCGTTGAAGTGGAGCGGGAGACCTACGAGCAGTACTTC
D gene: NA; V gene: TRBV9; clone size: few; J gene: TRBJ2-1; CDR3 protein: CASSFDNEQFF; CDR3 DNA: TGTGCCAGCAGCTTCGACAATGAGCAGTTCTTC
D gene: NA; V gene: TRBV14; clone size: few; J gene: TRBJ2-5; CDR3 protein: CASSYSGSETQYF; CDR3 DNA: TGTGCCAGCAGCTACTCAGGGTCGGAGACCCAGTACTTC
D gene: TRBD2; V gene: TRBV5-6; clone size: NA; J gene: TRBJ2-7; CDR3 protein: CASSPGLASYEQYF; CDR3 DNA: TGTGCCAGCAGCCCCGGACTAGCGTCCTACGAGCAGTACTTC
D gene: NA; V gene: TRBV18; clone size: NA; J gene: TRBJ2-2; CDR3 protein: CASWSGSNTGELFF; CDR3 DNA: TGTGCCAGCTGGAGCGGGTCTAACACCGGGGAGCTGTTTTTT
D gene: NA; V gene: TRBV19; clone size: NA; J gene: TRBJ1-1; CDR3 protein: CASSQGRHLIF; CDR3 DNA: TGTGCCAGTAGTCAAGGGAGACATTTGATCTTT
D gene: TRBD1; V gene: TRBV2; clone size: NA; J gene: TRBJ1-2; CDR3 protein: CASSVGTGLNYGYTF; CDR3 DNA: TGTGCCAGCAGCGTCGGGACAGGCTTAAACTATGGCTACACCTTC
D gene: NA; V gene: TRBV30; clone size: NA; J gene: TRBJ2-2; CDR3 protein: CAWTSSSGELFF; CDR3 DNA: TGTGCCTGGACCTCCTCGTCCGGGGAGCTGTTTTTT
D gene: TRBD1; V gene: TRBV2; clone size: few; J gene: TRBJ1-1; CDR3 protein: CASSERGRGLTEAFF; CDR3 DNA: TGTGCCAGCAGTGAAAGGGGCAGGGGGCTCACTGAAGCTTTCTTT
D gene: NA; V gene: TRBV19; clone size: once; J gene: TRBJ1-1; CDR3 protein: CASSIHQGDSTEAFF; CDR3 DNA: TGTGCCAGTAGTATTCACCAAGGGGACTCCACTGAAGCTTTCTTT
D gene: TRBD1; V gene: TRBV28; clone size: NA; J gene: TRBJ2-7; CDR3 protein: CASRGQGFNEQYF; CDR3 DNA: TGTGCCAGCAGGGGACAGGGTTTCAACGAGCAGTACTTC
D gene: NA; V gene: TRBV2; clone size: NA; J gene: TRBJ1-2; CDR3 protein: CASRGLNYGYTF; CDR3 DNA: TGTGCCAGCCGAGGACTTAACTATGGCTACACCTTC
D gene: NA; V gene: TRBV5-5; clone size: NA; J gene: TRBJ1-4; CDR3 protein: CASSQWPSNEKLFF; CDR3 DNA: TGTGCCAGCAGCCAGTGGCCCTCTAATGAAAAACTGTTTTTT
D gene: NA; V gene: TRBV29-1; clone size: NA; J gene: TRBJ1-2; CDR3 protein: CSVDGGGVYGYTF; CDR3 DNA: TGCAGCGTTGACGGCGGGGGCGTCTATGGCTACACCTTC
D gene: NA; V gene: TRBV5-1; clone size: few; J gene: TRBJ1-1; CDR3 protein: CASSRGGTEAFF; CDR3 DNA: TGCGCCAGCTCACGGGGGGGCACTGAAGCTTTCTTT
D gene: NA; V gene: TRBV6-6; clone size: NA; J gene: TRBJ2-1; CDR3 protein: CASSSYQRNEQFF; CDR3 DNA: TGTGCCAGCAGTTCGTACCAGCGGAATGAGCAGTTCTTC
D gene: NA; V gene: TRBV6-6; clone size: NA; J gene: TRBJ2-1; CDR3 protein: CASSYLGEYNEQFF; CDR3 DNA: TGTGCCAGCAGTTACCTCGGGGAATACAATGAGCAGTTCTTC
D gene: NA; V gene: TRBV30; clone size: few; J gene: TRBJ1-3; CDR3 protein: CAWRKGGAGNTIYF; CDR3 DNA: TGTGCCTGGAGGAAAGGGGGGGCTGGAAACACCATATATTTT
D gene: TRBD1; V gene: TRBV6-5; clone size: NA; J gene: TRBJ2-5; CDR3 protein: CASRNQGAGTQYF; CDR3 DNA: TGTGCCAGCAGAAACCAGGGGGCTGGGACCCAGTACTTC
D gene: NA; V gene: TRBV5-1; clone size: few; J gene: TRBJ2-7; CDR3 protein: CASSLGHIYEQYF; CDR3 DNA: TGCGCCAGCAGCTTAGGACATATCTACGAGCAGTACTTC
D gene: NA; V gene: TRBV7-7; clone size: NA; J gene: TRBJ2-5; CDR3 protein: CASSLGSGRETQYF; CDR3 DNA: TGTGCTAGCAGCTTAGGCTCAGGGCGAGAGACCCAGTACTTC
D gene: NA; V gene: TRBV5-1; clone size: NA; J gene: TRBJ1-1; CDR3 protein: CASRSPGSGTEAFF; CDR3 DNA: TGCGCCAGCAGATCCCCAGGGTCTGGCACTGAAGCTTTCTTT
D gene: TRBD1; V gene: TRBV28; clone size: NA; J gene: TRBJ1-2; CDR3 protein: CASNRGQGARGYTF; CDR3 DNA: TGTGCCAGCAATAGGGGGCAGGGGGCGCGAGGCTACACCTTC
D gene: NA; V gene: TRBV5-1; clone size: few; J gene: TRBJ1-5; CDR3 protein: CASSPGGQFSPQHF; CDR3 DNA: TGCGCCAGCAGCCCCGGAGGACAGTTTTCGCCCCAGCATTTT
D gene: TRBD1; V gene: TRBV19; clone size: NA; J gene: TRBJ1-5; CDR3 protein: CASQTGAGPQHF; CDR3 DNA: TGTGCCAGTCAAACAGGGGCCGGGCCCCAGCATTTT